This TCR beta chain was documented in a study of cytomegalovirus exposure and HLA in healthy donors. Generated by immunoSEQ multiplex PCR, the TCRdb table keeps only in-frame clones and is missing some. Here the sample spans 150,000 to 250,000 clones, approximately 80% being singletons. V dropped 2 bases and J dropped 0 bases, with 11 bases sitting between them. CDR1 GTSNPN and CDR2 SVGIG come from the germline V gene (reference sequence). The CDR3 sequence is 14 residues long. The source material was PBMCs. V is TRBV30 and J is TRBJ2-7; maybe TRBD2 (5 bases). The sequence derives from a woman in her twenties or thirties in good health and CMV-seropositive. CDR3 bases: TGTGCCTGGAGTTTGATGGGGAGCTCCTACGAGCAGTACTTC. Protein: CAWSLMGSSYEQYF.